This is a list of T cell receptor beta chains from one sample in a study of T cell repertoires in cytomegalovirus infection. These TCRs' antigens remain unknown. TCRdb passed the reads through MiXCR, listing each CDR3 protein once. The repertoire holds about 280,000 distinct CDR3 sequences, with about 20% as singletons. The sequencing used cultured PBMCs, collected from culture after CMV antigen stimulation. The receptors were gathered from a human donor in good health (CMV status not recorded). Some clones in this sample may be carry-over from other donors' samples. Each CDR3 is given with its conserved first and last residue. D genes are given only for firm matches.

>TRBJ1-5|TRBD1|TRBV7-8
CASSLEGQARGPQHF
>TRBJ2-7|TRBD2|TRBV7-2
CASSSGGAGVWYEQYF
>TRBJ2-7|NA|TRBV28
CASSSNGLGAYEQYF
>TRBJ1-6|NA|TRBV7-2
CASSSPAGRFFNSPLHF
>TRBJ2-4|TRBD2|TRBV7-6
CASSLAGGAGGPRNIQYF
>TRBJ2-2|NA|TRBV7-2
CASSLGRLRGTGELFF
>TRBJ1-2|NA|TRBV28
CASSLGVINYGYTF
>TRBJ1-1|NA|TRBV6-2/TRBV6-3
CASSFYRSGGNTEAFF
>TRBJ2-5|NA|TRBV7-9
CASSLGLVGSQETQYF
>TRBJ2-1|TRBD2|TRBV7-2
CASSLRLAGGFEQFF
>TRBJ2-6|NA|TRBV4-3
CASSQDPIPSGANVLTF
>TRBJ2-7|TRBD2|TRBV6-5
CASSVLAGAYEQYF
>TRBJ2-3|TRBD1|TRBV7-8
CASSLRDRSAASTDTQYF
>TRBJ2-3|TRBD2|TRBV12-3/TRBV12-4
CASRKGRGTSGSTNTQYF
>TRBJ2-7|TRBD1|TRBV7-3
CASSSTGGAGEQYF
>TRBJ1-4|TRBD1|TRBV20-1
CSATLLTGSNEKLFF
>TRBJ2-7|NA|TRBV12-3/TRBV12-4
CASSFFQGSSYEQYF
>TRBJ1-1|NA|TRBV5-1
CASSFNGAEAFF
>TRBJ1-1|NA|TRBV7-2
CASSLRGRTEAFF
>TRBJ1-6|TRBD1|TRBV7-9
CASSLTGYDSPLHF
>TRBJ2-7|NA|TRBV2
CASSGWEAGEQYF
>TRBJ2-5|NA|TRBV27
CASSLRGQTQYF
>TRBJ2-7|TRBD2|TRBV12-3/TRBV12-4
CASSGGTSGKGEQYF
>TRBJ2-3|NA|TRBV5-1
CASKAGTSGDTQYF
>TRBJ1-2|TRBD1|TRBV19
CASTATGVGERGYTF
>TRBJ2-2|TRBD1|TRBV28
CASSNPGQGYTGELFF
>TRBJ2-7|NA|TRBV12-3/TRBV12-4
CASSFVLAGEQYF
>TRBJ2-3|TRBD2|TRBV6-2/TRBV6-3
CASSPFRTSGTTDTQYF
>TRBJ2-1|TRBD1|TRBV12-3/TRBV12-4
CASSDRGPWDEQFF
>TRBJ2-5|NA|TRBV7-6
CASSALRGTQYF
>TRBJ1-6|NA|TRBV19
CATALSSYNSPLHF
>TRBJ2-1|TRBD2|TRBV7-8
CASSPRRTGSGRSSYNEQFF
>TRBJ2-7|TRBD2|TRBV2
CATGLARYEQYF
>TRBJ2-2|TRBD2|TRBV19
CASRPSGSAAGELFF
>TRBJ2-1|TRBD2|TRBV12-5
CASGLTQLAGRYNEQFF
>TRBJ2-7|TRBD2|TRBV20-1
CSAPARGSSYEQYF
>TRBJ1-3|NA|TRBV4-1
CASSQVGSGNTIYF